Listed below are T cell receptor beta chains from one sample, sequenced in a study of blood T cell repertoires in COVID-19. Here immunoSEQ multiplex PCR was the method, and the copy in TCRdb shows in-frame clones only, minus some. The table has around 92,000 clones, less than 85% seen once; the top ten hold 3% to 4%. The source material was peripheral blood. The receptors here all came from a man between 65 and 85 years old with COVID-19, enrolled during active disease. Each CDR3 is given with its conserved first and last residue. Fields, in order: V gene, clone size, D gene, J gene, CDR3 protein, CDR3 DNA. The D gene is left open where the match is weak. Clone sizes are given selectively: once, few, many, or a class where the clone is expanded.

V gene: TRBV30
clone size: -
D gene: -
J gene: TRBJ1-2
CDR3 protein: CAWSPDRTYGYTF
CDR3 DNA: TGTGCCTGGAGTCCGGACAGAACTTATGGCTACACCTTC

V gene: TRBV18
clone size: few
D gene: TRBD1
J gene: TRBJ2-7
CDR3 protein: CASSPNVGTGGFEQYF
CDR3 DNA: TGTGCCAGCTCACCTAATGTGGGGACAGGGGGCTTCGAGCAGTACTTC

V gene: TRBV27
clone size: -
D gene: -
J gene: TRBJ2-7
CDR3 protein: CASSLFDGRTYEQYF
CDR3 DNA: TGTGCCAGCAGTTTATTCGACGGGAGAACTTACGAGCAGTACTTC

V gene: TRBV4-3
clone size: -
D gene: -
J gene: TRBJ1-4
CDR3 protein: CASSRSRETQSSPTNEKLFF
CDR3 DNA: TGCGCCAGCAGCCGTTCTAGGGAGACACAGAGTTCTCCAACTAATGAAAAACTGTTTTTT

V gene: TRBV28
clone size: many
D gene: TRBD1
J gene: TRBJ1-1
CDR3 protein: CASPPRGTGVGTEAFF
CDR3 DNA: TGTGCCAGCCCTCCCCGCGGGACAGGGGTTGGGACTGAAGCTTTCTTT

V gene: TRBV28
clone size: -
D gene: -
J gene: TRBJ2-4
CDR3 protein: CASSGGNGNIQYF
CDR3 DNA: TGTGCCAGCAGTGGGGGGAACGGAAACATTCAGTACTTC

V gene: TRBV7-9
clone size: -
D gene: -
J gene: TRBJ2-2
CDR3 protein: CASSLGRPNTGELFF
CDR3 DNA: TGTGCCAGCAGCTTAGGCAGGCCAAACACCGGGGAGCTGTTTTTT

V gene: TRBV7-2
clone size: -
D gene: -
J gene: TRBJ1-2
CDR3 protein: CASSLGTEARRGGYTF
CDR3 DNA: TGTGCCAGCAGCTTAGGGACGGAGGCTCGGAGGGGTGGCTACACCTTC

V gene: TRBV10-1
clone size: -
D gene: TRBD2
J gene: TRBJ2-3
CDR3 protein: CASSENGLATDTQYF
CDR3 DNA: TGCGCCAGCAGTGAGAACGGACTAGCAACAGATACGCAGTATTTT

V gene: TRBV18
clone size: once
D gene: TRBD1
J gene: TRBJ2-1
CDR3 protein: CASSPAGKGAQNNEQFF
CDR3 DNA: TGTGCCAGCTCACCGGCCGGAAAGGGGGCACAAAACAATGAGCAGTTCTTC

V gene: TRBV27
clone size: -
D gene: -
J gene: TRBJ2-3
CDR3 protein: CASSFWGIAVGTDTQYF
CDR3 DNA: TGTGCCAGCAGTTTTTGGGGGATAGCGGTTGGTACAGATACGCAGTATTTT

V gene: TRBV5-1
clone size: -
D gene: -
J gene: TRBJ2-1
CDR3 protein: CASSLADSSSNEQFF
CDR3 DNA: TGCGCCAGCAGCTTGGCGGACTCGTCCTCTAATGAGCAGTTCTTC

V gene: TRBV28
clone size: few
D gene: TRBD1
J gene: TRBJ1-2
CDR3 protein: CASSPVGGDRGRIFYGYTF
CDR3 DNA: TGTGCCAGCAGCCCCGTTGGGGGGGACAGGGGGCGTATATTCTATGGCTACACCTTC

V gene: TRBV5-1
clone size: -
D gene: -
J gene: TRBJ2-5
CDR3 protein: CASSSGQWETQYF
CDR3 DNA: TGCGCCAGCAGCTCGGGACAATGGGAGACCCAGTACTTC

V gene: TRBV15
clone size: -
D gene: TRBD2
J gene: TRBJ2-7
CDR3 protein: CATSLGLAGAYEQYF
CDR3 DNA: TGTGCCACCAGCTTGGGACTAGCGGGGGCCTACGAGCAGTACTTC

V gene: TRBV27
clone size: many
D gene: TRBD1
J gene: TRBJ1-2
CDR3 protein: CASSFDRAYGYTF
CDR3 DNA: TGTGCCAGCAGTTTCGACAGGGCCTATGGCTACACCTTC

V gene: TRBV6-5
clone size: -
D gene: TRBD1
J gene: TRBJ1-5
CDR3 protein: CASSWDRANQPQHF
CDR3 DNA: TGTGCCAGCAGTTGGGACAGGGCGAATCAGCCCCAGCATTTT

V gene: TRBV9
clone size: once
D gene: TRBD2
J gene: TRBJ2-3
CDR3 protein: CASSVAPSGFTDTQYF
CDR3 DNA: TGTGCCAGCAGCGTAGCACCTAGCGGATTCACAGATACGCAGTATTTT

V gene: TRBV4-3
clone size: -
D gene: TRBD2
J gene: TRBJ2-7
CDR3 protein: CASSQEASGISYEQYF
CDR3 DNA: TGCGCCAGCAGCCAAGAGGCTAGCGGGATCTCCTACGAGCAGTACTTC

V gene: TRBV27
clone size: once
D gene: TRBD2
J gene: TRBJ2-7
CDR3 protein: CASSFKSGRVSYEQYF
CDR3 DNA: TGTGCCAGCAGTTTCAAGAGCGGGAGGGTGTCCTACGAGCAGTACTTC

V gene: TRBV5-6
clone size: -
D gene: TRBD2
J gene: TRBJ2-1
CDR3 protein: CASSPPSGINEQFF
CDR3 DNA: TGTGCCAGCAGCCCCCCTAGCGGGATCAATGAGCAGTTCTTC

V gene: TRBV28
clone size: -
D gene: -
J gene: TRBJ1-2
CDR3 protein: CASSYTGRTNYGYTF
CDR3 DNA: TGTGCCAGCAGTTACACGGGTCGAACTAACTATGGCTACACCTTC

V gene: TRBV6-2/TRBV6-3
clone size: -
D gene: TRBD1
J gene: TRBJ2-7
CDR3 protein: CASSRPTGTGSSYEQYF
CDR3 DNA: TGTGCCAGCAGTCGTCCGACCGGGACAGGGAGCTCCTACGAGCAGTACTTC

V gene: TRBV5-8
clone size: -
D gene: TRBD2
J gene: TRBJ2-5
CDR3 protein: CASSAGLAGIQETQYF
CDR3 DNA: TGTGCCAGCAGCGCGGGACTAGCGGGTATCCAAGAGACCCAGTACTTC

V gene: TRBV6-5
clone size: -
D gene: TRBD1
J gene: TRBJ2-5
CDR3 protein: CASSYLGQGQETQYF
CDR3 DNA: TGTGCCAGCAGTTACCTGGGACAGGGCCAAGAGACCCAGTACTTC

V gene: TRBV7-3
clone size: -
D gene: -
J gene: TRBJ2-1
CDR3 protein: CASSLSERSEQFF
CDR3 DNA: TGTGCCAGCAGCTTAAGCGAACGGAGCGAGCAGTTCTTC

V gene: TRBV5-4
clone size: few
D gene: -
J gene: TRBJ2-3
CDR3 protein: CASSLGLPGTDTQYF
CDR3 DNA: TGTGCCAGCAGCTTGGGGCTCCCTGGCACAGATACGCAGTATTTT

V gene: TRBV19
clone size: few
D gene: TRBD1
J gene: TRBJ1-1
CDR3 protein: CASSRTGWTTLNTEAFF
CDR3 DNA: TGTGCCAGTAGTCGGACAGGCTGGACCACCCTAAACACTGAAGCTTTCTTT

V gene: TRBV18
clone size: -
D gene: -
J gene: TRBJ2-1
CDR3 protein: CASSPQGETYNEQFF
CDR3 DNA: TGTGCCAGCTCACCACAGGGGGAGACCTACAATGAGCAGTTCTTC

V gene: TRBV28
clone size: -
D gene: -
J gene: TRBJ1-6
CDR3 protein: CASSEQGSPLHF
CDR3 DNA: TGTGCCAGCAGTGAACAGGGTTCACCCCTCCACTTT

V gene: TRBV7-2
clone size: -
D gene: TRBD2
J gene: TRBJ2-4
CDR3 protein: CASSLVTGGGTSDF
CDR3 DNA: TGTGCCAGCAGCTTAGTGACCGGGGGGGGCACTTCGGACTTC

V gene: TRBV4-3
clone size: once
D gene: -
J gene: TRBJ2-1
CDR3 protein: CASSTSWSSYNEQFF
CDR3 DNA: TGCGCCAGCAGCACGTCTTGGAGCTCCTACAATGAGCAGTTCTTC

V gene: TRBV10-3
clone size: -
D gene: TRBD1
J gene: TRBJ2-2
CDR3 protein: CAISLGQGSGGELFF
CDR3 DNA: TGTGCCATATCCCTTGGACAGGGATCGGGCGGGGAGCTGTTTTTT

V gene: TRBV4-1
clone size: many
D gene: -
J gene: TRBJ2-7
CDR3 protein: CASSPSLTGLSEQYF
CDR3 DNA: TGCGCCAGCAGCCCCTCCCTTACAGGGTTAAGCGAGCAGTACTTC

V gene: TRBV7-6
clone size: -
D gene: -
J gene: TRBJ2-3
CDR3 protein: CASSTRPLALGSTDTQYF
CDR3 DNA: TGTGCCAGCAGCACAAGACCACTAGCCCTGGGTAGCACAGATACGCAGTATTTT

V gene: TRBV3-1/TRBV3-2
clone size: -
D gene: -
J gene: TRBJ1-1
CDR3 protein: CASSQAGADPNTEAFF
CDR3 DNA: TGTGCCAGCAGCCAAGCTGGGGCGGACCCGAACACTGAAGCTTTCTTT

V gene: TRBV5-3
clone size: -
D gene: TRBD1
J gene: TRBJ2-5
CDR3 protein: CARSGQGQETQYF
CDR3 DNA: TGTGCCAGAAGCGGACAGGGCCAAGAGACCCAGTACTTC

V gene: TRBV24-1
clone size: few
D gene: -
J gene: TRBJ1-5
CDR3 protein: CATRYEDTPSNQPQHF
CDR3 DNA: TGTGCCACCAGATACGAGGACACGCCGTCGAATCAGCCCCAGCATTTT

V gene: TRBV9
clone size: -
D gene: TRBD1
J gene: TRBJ2-1
CDR3 protein: CASSGRTGPTPNEQFF
CDR3 DNA: TGTGCCAGCAGCGGGAGGACAGGGCCTACCCCCAATGAGCAGTTCTTC

V gene: TRBV5-1
clone size: -
D gene: TRBD2
J gene: TRBJ2-5
CDR3 protein: CASSLVLAGGGETQYF
CDR3 DNA: TGCGCCAGCAGCTTGGTTCTAGCGGGAGGGGGAGAGACCCAGTACTTC

V gene: TRBV30
clone size: -
D gene: -
J gene: TRBJ2-1
CDR3 protein: CAWDTGYNEQFF
CDR3 DNA: TGTGCCTGGGATACAGGGTACAATGAGCAGTTCTTC

V gene: TRBV7-3
clone size: many
D gene: TRBD1
J gene: TRBJ2-2
CDR3 protein: CASSPGQGREDTGELFF
CDR3 DNA: TGTGCCAGCAGCCCAGGACAGGGACGAGAGGACACCGGGGAGCTGTTTTTT

V gene: TRBV29-1
clone size: -
D gene: -
J gene: TRBJ2-7
CDR3 protein: CSVTGTYEQYF
CDR3 DNA: TGCAGCGTGACGGGGACCTACGAGCAGTACTTC

V gene: TRBV24-1
clone size: -
D gene: TRBD2
J gene: TRBJ2-3
CDR3 protein: CATSDTGTGGPDTQYF
CDR3 DNA: TGTGCCACCAGTGATACCGGGACGGGGGGACCAGATACGCAGTATTTT

V gene: TRBV19
clone size: few
D gene: TRBD2
J gene: TRBJ2-3
CDR3 protein: CASSIAGDDDTQYF
CDR3 DNA: TGTGCCAGTAGTATCGCGGGAGATGACGATACGCAGTATTTT

V gene: TRBV14
clone size: -
D gene: -
J gene: TRBJ1-2
CDR3 protein: CASSQGRVRYTF
CDR3 DNA: TGTGCCAGCAGCCAAGGCAGGGTGCGGTACACCTTC

V gene: TRBV11-2
clone size: -
D gene: TRBD1
J gene: TRBJ2-2
CDR3 protein: CASSLRQGGNGELFF
CDR3 DNA: TGTGCCAGCAGCTTGAGACAGGGCGGCAACGGGGAGCTGTTTTTT

V gene: TRBV9
clone size: -
D gene: -
J gene: TRBJ2-7
CDR3 protein: CASSSRGSGEQYF
CDR3 DNA: TGTGCCAGCAGCTCCCGGGGTAGCGGCGAGCAGTACTTC

V gene: TRBV28
clone size: -
D gene: TRBD1
J gene: TRBJ2-2
CDR3 protein: CASSLQGANTGELFF
CDR3 DNA: TGTGCCAGCAGTTTACAGGGGGCGAACACCGGGGAGCTGTTTTTT

V gene: TRBV4-1
clone size: -
D gene: TRBD2
J gene: TRBJ2-3
CDR3 protein: CASSQGGTSGVIGTQYF
CDR3 DNA: TGCGCCAGCAGCCAAGGGGGGACTAGCGGGGTGATAGGTACGCAGTATTTT

V gene: TRBV27
clone size: -
D gene: -
J gene: TRBJ1-4
CDR3 protein: CASSFLSVGDEKLFF
CDR3 DNA: TGTGCCAGCAGTTTCCTTTCGGTCGGGGATGAAAAACTGTTTTTT

V gene: TRBV5-1
clone size: -
D gene: -
J gene: TRBJ1-2
CDR3 protein: CASSLESGFGYTF
CDR3 DNA: TGCGCCAGCAGCTTGGAATCCGGGTTCGGCTACACCTTC